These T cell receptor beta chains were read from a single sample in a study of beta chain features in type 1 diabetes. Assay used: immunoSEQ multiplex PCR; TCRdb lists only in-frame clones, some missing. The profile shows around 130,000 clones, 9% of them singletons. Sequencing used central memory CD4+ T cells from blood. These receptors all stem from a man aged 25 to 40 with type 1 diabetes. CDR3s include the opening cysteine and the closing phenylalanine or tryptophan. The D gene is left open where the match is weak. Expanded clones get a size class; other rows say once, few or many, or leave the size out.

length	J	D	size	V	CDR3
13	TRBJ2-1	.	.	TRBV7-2	CASSPRLVDEQFF
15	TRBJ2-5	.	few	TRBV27	CALQVGARYQETQYF
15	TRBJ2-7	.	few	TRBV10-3	CAISESAGSSYEQYF
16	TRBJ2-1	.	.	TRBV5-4	CASSWGGQSSYNEQFF
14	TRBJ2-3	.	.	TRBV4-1	CASSQDPARDTQYF
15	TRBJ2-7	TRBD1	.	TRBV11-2	CASSLGTGGLSEQYF
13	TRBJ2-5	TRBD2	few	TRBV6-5	CASSTGGLQQQYF
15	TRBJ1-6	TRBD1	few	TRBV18	CASSPRQGANSPLHF
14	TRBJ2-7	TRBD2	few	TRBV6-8	CASSPRTSRHEQYF
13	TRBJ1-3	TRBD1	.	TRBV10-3	CAITDRVTDTIYF
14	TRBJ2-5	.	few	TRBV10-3	CAISKGVDQETQYF
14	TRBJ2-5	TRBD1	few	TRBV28	CASRRTGSQETQYF
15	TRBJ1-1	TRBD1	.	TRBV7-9	CASSTGAGGGAEAFF
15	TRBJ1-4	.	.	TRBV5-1	CASSFQGSANEKLFF
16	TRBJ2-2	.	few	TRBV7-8	CASSSYVGGDTGELFF
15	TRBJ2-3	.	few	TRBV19	CASRPLDAGTDTQYF
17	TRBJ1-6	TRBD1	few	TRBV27	CASSLSSGTGSNSPLHF
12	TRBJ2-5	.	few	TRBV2	CASTQGGETQYF
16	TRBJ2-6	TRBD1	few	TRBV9	CASSPLSQGQGRDLTF
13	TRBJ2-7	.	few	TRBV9	CASSQGLANEQYF
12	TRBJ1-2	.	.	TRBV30	CAWSGDRHGYTF
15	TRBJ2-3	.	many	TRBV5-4	CASRRWTASTDTQYF
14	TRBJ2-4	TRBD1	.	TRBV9	CASSAQGSKNIQYF
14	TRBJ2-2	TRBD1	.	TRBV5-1	CASKTGADTGELFF
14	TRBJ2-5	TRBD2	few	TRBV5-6	CASSFGGGQETQYF
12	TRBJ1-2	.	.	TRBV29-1	CSVLRTNYGYTF
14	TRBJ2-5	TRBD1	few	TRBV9	CASSVDRTQETQYF
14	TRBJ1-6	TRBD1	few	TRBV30	CAWNGQQGNSPLHF
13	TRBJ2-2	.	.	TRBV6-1	CASSGRVSGELFF
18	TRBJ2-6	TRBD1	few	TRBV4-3	CASSQARQGGSGANVLTF
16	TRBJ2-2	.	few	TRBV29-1	CSVERRRGRNTGELFF
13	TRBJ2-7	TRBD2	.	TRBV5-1	CASSRGEGYEQYF
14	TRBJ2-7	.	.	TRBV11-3	CASSLYRESYEQYF
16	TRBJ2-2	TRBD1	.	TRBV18	CASSPSQGADTGELFF
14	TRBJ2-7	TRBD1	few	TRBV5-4	CASSSTGGLLEQYF
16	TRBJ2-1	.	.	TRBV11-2	CASSPTRTRLYYEQFF
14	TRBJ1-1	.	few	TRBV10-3	CATQTTGTNTEAFF
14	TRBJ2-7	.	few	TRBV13	CASSLGSGVNEQYF
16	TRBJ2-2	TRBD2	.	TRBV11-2	CASSLAGGARTGELFF
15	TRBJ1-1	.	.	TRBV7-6	CASSPRQGRVTEAFF
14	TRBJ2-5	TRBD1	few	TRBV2	CASSVLGQGETQYF
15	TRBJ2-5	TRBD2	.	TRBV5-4	CASSQEASGGLDQYF